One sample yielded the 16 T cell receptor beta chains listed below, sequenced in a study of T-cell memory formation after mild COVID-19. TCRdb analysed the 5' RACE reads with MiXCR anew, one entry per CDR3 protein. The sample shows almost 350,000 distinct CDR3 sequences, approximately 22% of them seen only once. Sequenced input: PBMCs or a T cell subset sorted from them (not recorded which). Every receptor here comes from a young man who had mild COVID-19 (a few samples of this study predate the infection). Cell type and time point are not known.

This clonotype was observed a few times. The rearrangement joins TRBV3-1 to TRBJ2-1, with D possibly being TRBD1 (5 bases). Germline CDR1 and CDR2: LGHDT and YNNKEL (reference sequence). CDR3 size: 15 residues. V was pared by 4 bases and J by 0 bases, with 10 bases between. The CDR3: CASSLPQGSYNEQFF. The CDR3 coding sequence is TGTGCCAGCAGCCTTCCCCAGGGCTCCTACAATGAGCAGTTCTTC.

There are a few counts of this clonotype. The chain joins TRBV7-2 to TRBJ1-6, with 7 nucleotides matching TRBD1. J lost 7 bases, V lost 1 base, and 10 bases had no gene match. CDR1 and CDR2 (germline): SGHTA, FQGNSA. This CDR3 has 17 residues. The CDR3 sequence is CASSLVDWGTENSPLHF. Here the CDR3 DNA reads TGTGCCAGCAGCTTAGTCGACTGGGGGACAGAGAATTCACCCCTCCACTTT.

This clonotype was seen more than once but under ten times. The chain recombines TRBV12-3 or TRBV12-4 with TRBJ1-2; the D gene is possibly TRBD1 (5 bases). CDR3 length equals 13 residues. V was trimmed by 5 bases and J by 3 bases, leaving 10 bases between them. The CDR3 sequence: CASSGETDYGYTF. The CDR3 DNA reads TGTGCCAGCAGTGGTGAGACAGACTATGGCTACACCTTC.

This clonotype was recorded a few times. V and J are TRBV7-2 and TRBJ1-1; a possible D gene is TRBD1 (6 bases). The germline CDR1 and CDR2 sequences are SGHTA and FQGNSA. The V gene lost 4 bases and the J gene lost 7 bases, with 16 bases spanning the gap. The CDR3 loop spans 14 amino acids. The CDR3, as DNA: TGTGCCAGCAGCTCACAACAGGGCCTTCGTGAAGCTTTCTTT. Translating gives CASSSQQGLREAFF.

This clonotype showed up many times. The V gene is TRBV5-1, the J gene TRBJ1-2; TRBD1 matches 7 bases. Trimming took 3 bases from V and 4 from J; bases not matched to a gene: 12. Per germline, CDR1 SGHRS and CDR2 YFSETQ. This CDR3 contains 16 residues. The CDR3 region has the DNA TGCGCCAGCAGCTCAGAGACAGGGTTTCTTGGCTATGGCTACACCTTC. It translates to CASSSETGFLGYGYTF.

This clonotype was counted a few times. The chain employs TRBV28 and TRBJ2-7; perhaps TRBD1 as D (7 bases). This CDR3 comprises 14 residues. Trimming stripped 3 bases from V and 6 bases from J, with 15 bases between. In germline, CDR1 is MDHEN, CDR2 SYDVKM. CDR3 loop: CASSFGTAGFEQYF. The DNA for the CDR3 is TGTGCCAGCAGTTTTGGGACAGCGGGTTTCGAGCAGTACTTC. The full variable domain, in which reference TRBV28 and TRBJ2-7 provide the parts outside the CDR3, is DVKVTQSSRYLVKRTGEKVFLECVQDMDHENMFWYRQDPGLGLRLIYFSYDVKMKEKGDIPEGYSVSREKKERFSLILESASTNQTSMYLCASSFGTAGFEQYFGPGTRLTVT.

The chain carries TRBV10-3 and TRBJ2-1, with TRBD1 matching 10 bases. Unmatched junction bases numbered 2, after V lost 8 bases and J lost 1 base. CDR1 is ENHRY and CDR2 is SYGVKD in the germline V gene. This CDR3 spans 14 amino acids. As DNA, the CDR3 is TGTGCCATCGGGGGACAGGGGTCCTACAATGAGCAGTTCTTC. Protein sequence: CAIGGQGSYNEQFF.

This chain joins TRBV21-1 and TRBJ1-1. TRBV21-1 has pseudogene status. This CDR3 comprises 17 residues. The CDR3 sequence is CASSKTPSDSRSSEAFF. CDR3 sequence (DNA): TGTGCCAGCAGCAAAACTCCTTCGGACAGCCGGAGTTCGGAAGCTTTCTTT.

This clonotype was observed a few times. DNA for the CDR3: TGCAGCGTTGAAGTAGGCCCTAATTCACCCCTCCACTTT. As protein: CSVEVGPNSPLHF. V is TRBV29-1 and J is TRBJ1-6; no clear D. Germline V lookup: CDR1 SQVTM, CDR2 ANQGSEA. This CDR3 contains 13 residues. V lost 1 base, J lost 6 bases, and 7 bases lay in between.

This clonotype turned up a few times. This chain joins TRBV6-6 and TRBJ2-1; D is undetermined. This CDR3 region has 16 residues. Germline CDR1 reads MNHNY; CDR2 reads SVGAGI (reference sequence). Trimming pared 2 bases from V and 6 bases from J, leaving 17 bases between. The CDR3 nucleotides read TGTGCCAGCAGTTACGTAGGCGGATCCCGCCTCAATGAGCAGTTCTTC. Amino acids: CASSYVGGSRLNEQFF.

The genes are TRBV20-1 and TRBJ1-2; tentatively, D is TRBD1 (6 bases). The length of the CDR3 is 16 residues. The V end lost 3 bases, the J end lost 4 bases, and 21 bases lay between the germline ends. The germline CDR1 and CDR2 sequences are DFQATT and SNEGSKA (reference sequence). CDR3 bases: TGCAGTGCTAGTCTCATCTCAGGAGGGGGGCTCTATGGCTACACCTTC. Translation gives CSASLISGGGLYGYTF.

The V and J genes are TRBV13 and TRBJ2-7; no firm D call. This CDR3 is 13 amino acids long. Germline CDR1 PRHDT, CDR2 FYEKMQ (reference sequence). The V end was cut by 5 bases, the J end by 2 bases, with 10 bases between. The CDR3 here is CASSPGMAYEQYV. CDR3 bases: TGTGCCAGCAGCCCCGGAATGGCCTACGAGCAGTACGTC.

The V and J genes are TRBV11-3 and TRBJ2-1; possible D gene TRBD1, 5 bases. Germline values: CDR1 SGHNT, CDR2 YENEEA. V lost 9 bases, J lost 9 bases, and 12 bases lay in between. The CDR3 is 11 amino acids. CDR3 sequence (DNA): TGTGCCAGAAGTCCAGGGCTTGAGCAGTTCTTC. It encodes CARSPGLEQFF. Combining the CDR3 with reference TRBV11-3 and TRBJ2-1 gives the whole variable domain EAGVVQSPRYKIIEKKQPVAFWCNPISGHNTLYWYLQNLGQGPELLIRYENEEAVDDSQLPKDRFSAERLKGVDSTLKIQPAELGDSAVYLCARSPGLEQFFGPGTRLTVL.

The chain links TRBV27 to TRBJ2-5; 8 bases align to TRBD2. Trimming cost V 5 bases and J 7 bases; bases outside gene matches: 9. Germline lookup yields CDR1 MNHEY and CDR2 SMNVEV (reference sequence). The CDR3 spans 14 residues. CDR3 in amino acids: CASSPLGLGGTQYF. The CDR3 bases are TGTGCCAGCAGTCCACTGGGACTAGGTGGGACCCAGTACTTC.

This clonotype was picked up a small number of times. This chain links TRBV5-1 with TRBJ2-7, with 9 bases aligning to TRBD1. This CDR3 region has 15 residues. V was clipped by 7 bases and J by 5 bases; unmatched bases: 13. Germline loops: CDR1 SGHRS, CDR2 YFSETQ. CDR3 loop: CASSARTGVVHEQYF. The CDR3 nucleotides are TGCGCCAGCTCCGCCAGGACAGGGGTAGTCCACGAGCAGTACTTC. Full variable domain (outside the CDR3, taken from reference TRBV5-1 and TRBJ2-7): KAGVTQTPRYLIKTRGQQVTLSCSPISGHRSVSWYQQTPGQGLQFLFEYFSETQRNKGNFPGRFSGRQFSNSRSEMNVSTLELGDSALYLCASSARTGVVHEQYFGPGTRLTVT.

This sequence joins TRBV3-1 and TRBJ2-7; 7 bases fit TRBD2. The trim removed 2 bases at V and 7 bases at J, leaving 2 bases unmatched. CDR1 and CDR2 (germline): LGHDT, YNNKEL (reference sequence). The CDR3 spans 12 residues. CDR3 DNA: TGTGCCAGCAGCCAACCCGGGAGGGAGCAGTACTTC. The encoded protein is CASSQPGREQYF.